This TCR beta chain was found in a study of CD8 T cells in ankylosing spondylitis. The study's findings and limits: One TCR beta motif, made up of under ten highly homologous variants, appeared characteristic of ankylosing spondylitis blood.

CDR3 size: 12 residues. V lost 6 bases and J lost 5; bases outside the gene matches: 2. Germline assignment: CDR1 SGHTA and CDR2 FQGNSA. Notes on this clonotype: Its antigen is still unknown.

TCRdb reprocessed the 5' RACE reads via MiXCR and lists one record per CDR3 protein. The table has fewer than 400,000 distinct CDR3 sequences, 20% to 25% seen once. What was sequenced was blood, either unsorted or a sorted T cell fraction (not recorded which). The sequence was collected from a male donor with ankylosing spondylitis. This chain links TRBV7-2 with TRBJ1-2, with 8 bases matching TRBD1. This chain's CDR3 is CASRWTGYGYTF. The CDR3 region has the DNA TGTGCCAGCAGGTGGACAGGGTATGGCTACACCTTC.